A selection of T cell receptor beta chains follows, all from one sample in a study of blood T cell repertoires in COVID-19. The repertoire was sequenced with immunoSEQ multiplex PCR; TCRdb's copy has only in-frame clones and lacks some. The sample lists more than 50,000 clones, more than 90% occurring once. The sequenced sample consisted of peripheral blood. These receptors all stem from a human donor in a cohort sampled during active COVID-19. Both conserved end residues are part of each CDR3. The D gene is left open where the match is weak. Expanded clones get a size class; other rows say once, few or many, or leave the size out.

d_gene | abundance | j_gene | v_gene | CDR3nt | CDR3aa
TRBD2 | . | TRBJ2-2 | TRBV10-3 | TGTGCCATCAGTGAGCTACAAGATGGACTAGCTGCTCGTACCGGGGAGCTGTTTTTT | CAISELQDGLAARTGELFF
TRBD2 | . | TRBJ2-1 | TRBV6-6 | TGTGCCAGCAGTCCAAGATTGGCCGGGGGGGAGCAGTTCTTC | CASSPRLAGGEQFF
. | . | TRBJ1-2 | TRBV5-4 | TGTGCCAGCAGCTTGGAGGGGGTGAGGGGCTACACCTTC | CASSLEGVRGYTF
. | . | TRBJ2-2 | TRBV7-2 | TGTGCCAGCAGCTTAGCGTTGCAGATGACCGGGGAGCTGTTTTTT | CASSLALQMTGELFF
. | . | TRBJ2-1 | TRBV6-5 | TGTGCCAGCGGCCTTGGCAGGAACAATGAGCAGTTCTTC | CASGLGRNNEQFF
. | . | TRBJ2-1 | TRBV19 | TGTGCCACCTCCCGTGACGACACCTACAATGAGCAGTTCTTC | CATSRDDTYNEQFF
. | . | TRBJ2-7 | TRBV28 | TGTGCCAGCAGTCCCAGGGTCGAGCAGTACTTC | CASSPRVEQYF
. | . | TRBJ2-3 | TRBV5-4 | TGTGCCAGCAGCCTGGGACTGTCCACAGATACGCAGTATTTT | CASSLGLSTDTQYF
TRBD1 | . | TRBJ1-3 | TRBV11-2 | TGTGCCAGCAGCTTAGATCGGACAGGGGTTGGAAACACCATATATTTT | CASSLDRTGVGNTIYF
. | . | TRBJ2-5 | TRBV6-2/TRBV6-3 | TGTGCCAGCAGTTTTGCAGGGTTGGGAGAGACCCAGTACTTC | CASSFAGLGETQYF
TRBD2 | . | TRBJ2-1 | TRBV27 | TGTGCCAGCAGTTCTGGGACTAGCGGGATAGGGCAGTTCTTC | CASSSGTSGIGQFF
. | . | TRBJ2-1 | TRBV5-1 | TGCGCCAGCAGCTTGACAGGATTATCCTACAATGAGCAGTTCTTC | CASSLTGLSYNEQFF
TRBD1 | once | TRBJ1-3 | TRBV7-3 | TGTGCCAGCAGCTTAAGAGGGACAGGGAGTACCACTGGAAACACCATATATTTT | CASSLRGTGSTTGNTIYF
. | . | TRBJ1-4 | TRBV24-1 | TGTGCCACCAGTGATGCGACACCCAAGAATGAAAAACTGTTTTTT | CATSDATPKNEKLFF
. | once | TRBJ2-3 | TRBV9 | TGTGCCAGCAGTGGACTAAATCCCGATACGCAGTATTTT | CASSGLNPDTQYF
. | . | TRBJ2-2 | TRBV2 | TGTGCCAGCAGTGTATCTAACACCGGGGAGCTGTTTTTT | CASSVSNTGELFF
. | . | TRBJ2-1 | TRBV5-6 | TGTGCCAGCAGCTTGGGCCTCGGAGTGGAGCAGTTCTTC | CASSLGLGVEQFF
. | few | TRBJ1-2 | TRBV6-2/TRBV6-3 | TGTGCCAGCAGTTATCACAATTCTAACTATGGCTACACCTTC | CASSYHNSNYGYTF
. | . | TRBJ1-1 | TRBV19 | TGTGCCAGTAGTATGACAGCCATGTGGGACACTGAAGCTTTCTTT | CASSMTAMWDTEAFF
. | . | TRBJ1-3 | TRBV19 | TGTGCCAGTAGTATAGGCGGGACTGGAAACACCATATATTTT | CASSIGGTGNTIYF
. | . | TRBJ1-6 | TRBV6-5 | TGTGCCAGCAGAATCACCGGGACAAATAATTCACCCCTCCACTTT | CASRITGTNNSPLHF
. | . | TRBJ2-2 | TRBV2 | TGTGCCAGCAGTGAGGAAGGAGGATTGAACACCGGGGAGCTGTTTTTT | CASSEEGGLNTGELFF
. | . | TRBJ2-3 | TRBV5-8 | TGTGCCAGCAGCCGTTGGGGTCCGGGGGCAGATACGCAGTATTTT | CASSRWGPGADTQYF
TRBD2 | once | TRBJ2-7 | TRBV28 | TGTGCCAGCGGGCTAGCGGGAGTTAGTTCCTACGAGCAGTACTTC | CASGLAGVSSYEQYF
. | . | TRBJ2-3 | TRBV10-2 | TGCGCCAGCACATATACTGAGGTCACAGATACGCAGTATTTT | CASTYTEVTDTQYF
TRBD2 | . | TRBJ2-1 | TRBV3-1/TRBV3-2 | TGTGCCAGCAGCCCCCCGGGACTAGCGGACAATGAGCAGTTCTTC | CASSPPGLADNEQFF
. | . | TRBJ1-1 | TRBV7-9 | TGTGCCAGCAGCTCCGGTGGGGGCGGGCCTGAAGCTTTCTTT | CASSSGGGGPEAFF
. | . | TRBJ1-3 | TRBV4-1 | TGCGCCAGCAGCCAATCCCGACATTCGGCAAACACCATATATTTT | CASSQSRHSANTIYF
TRBD1 | . | TRBJ1-1 | TRBV18 | TGTGCCAGCTCACGGGACAGCCTAAAGAACACTGAAGCTTTCTTT | CASSRDSLKNTEAFF
. | . | TRBJ1-5 | TRBV1 | TGCACCAGCAGCCAATATGGAGCCGGCAATCAGCCCCAGCATTTT | CTSSQYGAGNQPQHF
. | . | TRBJ2-6 | TRBV6-5 | TGTGCCAGCAGGGCAGGGACTTCTGGGGCCAACGTCCTGACTTTC | CASRAGTSGANVLTF
TRBD2 | once | TRBJ2-2 | TRBV15 | TGTGCCACCAGCAGAGATGCTAGCGGGAGTTTTGTCGGGGAGCTGTTTTTT | CATSRDASGSFVGELFF
. | . | TRBJ2-5 | TRBV2 | TGTGCCAGCAGTGGGCGGTCCCCCTCCCAAGAGACCCAGTACTTC | CASSGRSPSQETQYF
. | . | TRBJ1-4 | TRBV6-5 | TGTGCCAGCAGTTACTCGAACGCAGGAGGGAGCGAAAAACTGTTTTTT | CASSYSNAGGSEKLFF
TRBD1 | . | TRBJ2-5 | TRBV7-9 | TGTGCCAGCAGCTCCCGCCAGGGGGCTAGGGAAGAGACCCAGTACTTC | CASSSRQGAREETQYF
TRBD1 | . | TRBJ1-5 | TRBV6-6 | TGTGCCAGCAGAGGACAGGATAATCAGCCCCAGCATTTT | CASRGQDNQPQHF
. | . | TRBJ2-1 | TRBV7-9 | TGTGCCAGCAGCCCCTCGAGGATTCAGTTCTTC | CASSPSRIQFF
. | few | TRBJ1-6 | TRBV3-1/TRBV3-2 | TGTGCCAGCGGGCCGAATGTCCGTTCACCCCTCCACTTT | CASGPNVRSPLHF
TRBD2 | . | TRBJ2-3 | TRBV6-1 | TGTGCCAGCAGTGTGAGGGCCGGGACTAGCTTGGATACGCAGTATTTT | CASSVRAGTSLDTQYF
TRBD1 | . | TRBJ1-2 | TRBV6-4 | TGTGCCAGCACCCCGGACAGGGGGCTTTCCTATGGCTACACCTTC | CASTPDRGLSYGYTF
. | . | TRBJ2-7 | TRBV28 | TGTGCCAGCAGCCCACCGGGATCCCAGTGGTACTTC | CASSPPGSQWYF
TRBD1 | . | TRBJ2-7 | TRBV19 | TGTGCCAGTAGCCACAGGGGGTCTCCGTACGAGCAGTACTTC | CASSHRGSPYEQYF
. | . | TRBJ2-7 | TRBV20-1 | TGCAGTGCTGAGACTAGGAGCGAGCAGTACTTC | CSAETRSEQYF
. | . | TRBJ1-1 | TRBV5-1 | TGCGCCAGCAGTGGTTTAGCTCGGGGAGACACTGAAGCTTTCTTT | CASSGLARGDTEAFF
TRBD1 | . | TRBJ1-4 | TRBV29-1 | TGCAGCGTTCAGGGGGGCAGTGAAAAACTGTTTTTT | CSVQGGSEKLFF
TRBD1 | . | TRBJ2-1 | TRBV6-2/TRBV6-3 | TGTGCCAGCAGTTACTCGGGACAGGGAGGTGAGCAGTTCTTC | CASSYSGQGGEQFF
. | . | TRBJ2-3 | TRBV20-1 | TGCAGTGCTAGTGGTCGCCTAATTAGCACAGATACGCAGTATTTT | CSASGRLISTDTQYF
TRBD2 | . | TRBJ2-1 | TRBV4-1 | TGCGCCAGCAGCCAGGGGACTAGCGGTGGCGATGAGCAGTTCTTC | CASSQGTSGGDEQFF
TRBD1 | once | TRBJ1-4 | TRBV18 | TGTGCCAGCTCACCAGGCGATACAGGGGTTAATGAAAAACTGTTTTTT | CASSPGDTGVNEKLFF
TRBD2 | . | TRBJ2-1 | TRBV5-4 | TGTGCCAGCAGCCCCCCGGCGGGAGGAGAGCCCAATGAGCAGTTCTTC | CASSPPAGGEPNEQFF
. | . | TRBJ1-4 | TRBV7-2 | TGTGCCAGCAGCTTAGCGGCAGGGCGTGAAAAACTGTTTTTT | CASSLAAGREKLFF
TRBD1 | . | TRBJ2-7 | TRBV18 | TGTGCCAGCTCATTGAGCGCTGCCGGGACAGCCTACGAGCAGTACTTC | CASSLSAAGTAYEQYF